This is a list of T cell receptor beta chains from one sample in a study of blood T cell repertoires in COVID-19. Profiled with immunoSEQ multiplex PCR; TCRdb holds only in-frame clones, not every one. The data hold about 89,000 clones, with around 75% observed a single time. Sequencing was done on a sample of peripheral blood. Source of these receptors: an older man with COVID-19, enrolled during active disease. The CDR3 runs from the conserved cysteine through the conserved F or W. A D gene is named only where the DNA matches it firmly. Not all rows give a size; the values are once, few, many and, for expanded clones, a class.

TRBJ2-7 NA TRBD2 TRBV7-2 TGTGCCAGCAGCTTGACTAGCGGAGAAGCCTACGAGCAGTACTTC CASSLTSGEAYEQYF
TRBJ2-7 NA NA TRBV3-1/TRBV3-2 TGTGCCAGCAGCTCCTTCTACGAGCAGTACTTC CASSSFYEQYF
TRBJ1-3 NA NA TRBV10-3 TGTGCCATCAGTGCCCAGGCCACTCTCTCTGGAAACACCATATATTTT CAISAQATLSGNTIYF
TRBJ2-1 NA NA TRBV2 TGTGCGACAGGGGAGGGATACAATGAGCAGTTCTTC CATGEGYNEQFF
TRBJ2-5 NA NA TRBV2 TGTGCCAGCAGGTATCAGCCGGGAAACCAAGAGACCCAGTACTTC CASRYQPGNQETQYF
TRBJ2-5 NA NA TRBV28 TGTGCCAGCAGGCCCATGGGGGCGACCCAGTACTTC CASRPMGATQYF
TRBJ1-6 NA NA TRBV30 TGTGCCTGGAGTTTAGACTCTGATTCACCCCTCCACTTT CAWSLDSDSPLHF
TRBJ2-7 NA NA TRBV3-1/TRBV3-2 TGTGCCAGCAGCCAAGAGGAGGTCGAGACCTACGAGCAGTACTTC CASSQEEVETYEQYF
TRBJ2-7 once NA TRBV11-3 TGTGCCAGCAGCGTGGACTACCCCAAGCAGTACTTC CASSVDYPKQYF
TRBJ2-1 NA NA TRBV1 TGCACCAGCAGCCAAGATAATCGCGGGGGCAATGAGCAGTTCTTC CTSSQDNRGGNEQFF
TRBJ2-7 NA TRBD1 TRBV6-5 TGTGCCAGCAGTTACGGTGGACAGGATCAGTACTTC CASSYGGQDQYF
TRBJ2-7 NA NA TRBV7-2 TGTGCCAGCAGCTTAAACCCCCGGAGCTCCTACGAGCAGTACTTC CASSLNPRSSYEQYF
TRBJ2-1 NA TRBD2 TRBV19 TGTGCCAGTAGTACCGGGACTAGCGGGAGAAAGTTCTTC CASSTGTSGRKFF
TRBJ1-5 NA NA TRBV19 TGTGCCAGTAGTATTGTTCTCGGGGTGGGTCAGCCCCAGCATTTT CASSIVLGVGQPQHF
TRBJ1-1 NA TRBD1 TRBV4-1 TGCGCCAGCAGCCCAGCCGACAGGGGGCGCGGGTCTGGCACTGAAGCTTTCTTT CASSPADRGRGSGTEAFF
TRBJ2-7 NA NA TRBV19 TGTGCCAGTAGTATAGATTCAAGGCAGCCAGGCTACGAGCAGTACTTC CASSIDSRQPGYEQYF
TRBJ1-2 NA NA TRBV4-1 TGCGCCAGCAGCCAAAGTACGGAGTATAACTATGGCTACACCTTC CASSQSTEYNYGYTF
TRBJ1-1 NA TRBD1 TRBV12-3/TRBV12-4 TGTGCCAGCAGGTCTACAGGGGTTACTGAAGCTTTCTTT CASRSTGVTEAFF
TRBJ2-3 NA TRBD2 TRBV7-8 TGTGCCAGCAGCTTAGATCGCGGGAGTACAGATACGCAGTATTTT CASSLDRGSTDTQYF
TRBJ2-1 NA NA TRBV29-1 TGCAGCGTTGTCTCGGAAACTAGGCGCATGGCTGAGCAGTTCTTC CSVVSETRRMAEQFF
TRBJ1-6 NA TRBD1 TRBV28 TGTGCCAGCAGGAGACAGGGGTATAATTCACCCCTCCACTTT CASRRQGYNSPLHF
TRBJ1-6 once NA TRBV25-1 TGTGCCAGCAGCCCTGGTGGGCTGGATAATTCACCCCTCCACTTT CASSPGGLDNSPLHF
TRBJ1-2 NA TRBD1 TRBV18 TGTGCCAGCTCACCCTACAAGACAGGGAACTATGGCTACACCTTC CASSPYKTGNYGYTF
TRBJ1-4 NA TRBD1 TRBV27 TGTGCCAGCAGGGAACAGGGGGCTTTTGAAAAACTGTTTTTT CASREQGAFEKLFF
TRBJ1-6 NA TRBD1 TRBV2 TGTGCCAGCTCCCGGGACAGGGCTTTTTCACCCCTCCACTTT CASSRDRAFSPLHF
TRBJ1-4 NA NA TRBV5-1 TGCGCCAGCAGCTTGGAACAGGGAGATGAAAAACTGTTTTTT CASSLEQGDEKLFF
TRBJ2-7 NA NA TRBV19 TGTGCCAGTACCCCGCGAGCGAGTTCCCACGAGCAGTACTTC CASTPRASSHEQYF
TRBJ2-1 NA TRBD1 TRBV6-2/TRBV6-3 TGTGCCAGCAGTTACCGAGCACAGGGGGGAGAGCAGTTCTTC CASSYRAQGGEQFF
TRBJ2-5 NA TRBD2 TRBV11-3 TGTGCCAGTGGGACCGGGACTAGCGCGGAGACCCAGTACTTC CASGTGTSAETQYF
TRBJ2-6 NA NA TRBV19 TGTGCCAGTAGTACCTTCGCAGCGAGCTCTGGGGCCAACGTCCTGACTTTC CASSTFAASSGANVLTF
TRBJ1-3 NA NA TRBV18 TGTGCCAGCTCACGGGAGACAGGAAACACCATATATTTT CASSRETGNTIYF
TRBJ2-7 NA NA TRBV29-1 TGCAGCGTTGTAACAGCCTCCTACGAGCAGTACTTC CSVVTASYEQYF
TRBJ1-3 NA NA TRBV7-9 TGTGCCAGCAGCTTAACTGCAGGTGGAAACACCATATATTTT CASSLTAGGNTIYF
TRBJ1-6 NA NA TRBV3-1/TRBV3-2 TGTGCCAGCAGCCAAGTTCGGGTTGGGAATTCACCCCTCCACTTT CASSQVRVGNSPLHF
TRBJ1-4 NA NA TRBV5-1 TGCGCCAGCAGCTTGGCCGGGCCAGGGGATGAAAAACTGTTTTTT CASSLAGPGDEKLFF
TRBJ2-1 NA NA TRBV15 TGTGCCACCAGCACCAGGGACTACAATGAGCAGTTCTTC CATSTRDYNEQFF
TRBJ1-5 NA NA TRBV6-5 TGTGCCAGCACACCACGGCGGTTCAGCAATCAGCCCCAGCATTTT CASTPRRFSNQPQHF
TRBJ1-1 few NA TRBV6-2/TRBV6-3 TGTGCCAGCAGTTACTCAGGGGCGAACACTGAAGCTTTCTTT CASSYSGANTEAFF
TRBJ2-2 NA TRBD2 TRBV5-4 TGTGCCAGCAGCTCTGGGACTAGCGGGGGCCCTAACACCGGGGAGCTGTTTTTT CASSSGTSGGPNTGELFF
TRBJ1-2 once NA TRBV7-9 TGTGCCAGCAGCTTAGCTGGGGCCCTGGACTATGGCTACACCTTC CASSLAGALDYGYTF
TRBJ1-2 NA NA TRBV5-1 TGCGCCAGCAGGGCACCTGACAAAACCTATGGCTACACCTTC CASRAPDKTYGYTF
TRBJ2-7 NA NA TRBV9 TGTGCCAGCAGCACGGGACTAGGGGGCACAGATTACGAGCAGTACTTC CASSTGLGGTDYEQYF
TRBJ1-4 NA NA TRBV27 TGTGCCAGCAGTTTCTCAGGACAGACTTATGAAAAACTGTTTTTT CASSFSGQTYEKLFF
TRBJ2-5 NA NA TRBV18 TGTGCCAGCTCACCACCGTCTCAAGAGACCCAGTACTTC CASSPPSQETQYF
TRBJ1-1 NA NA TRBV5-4 TGTGCCAGCCACCAACAGACAGTTAACACTGAAGCTTTCTTT CASHQQTVNTEAFF
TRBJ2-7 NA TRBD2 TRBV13 TGTGCCAGCAGCTTAGGTGGGGGGGCTAGCGGGAGCCACGAGCAGTACTTC CASSLGGGASGSHEQYF
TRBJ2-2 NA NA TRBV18 TGTGCCAGCTCGCTACGACAAGACACCGGGGAGCTGTTTTTT CASSLRQDTGELFF
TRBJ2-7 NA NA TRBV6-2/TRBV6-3 TGTGCCAGCAGCCTAAGGTCCGACTTCTACGAGCAGTACTTC CASSLRSDFYEQYF
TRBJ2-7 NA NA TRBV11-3 TGTGCCAGCAGCCCGGGCCGGGGGTACGAGCAGTACTTC CASSPGRGYEQYF
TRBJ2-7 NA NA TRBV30 TGTGCCTGGAGTGTCTCGGGCTACGAGCAGTACTTC CAWSVSGYEQYF
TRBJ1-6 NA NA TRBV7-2 TGTGCCAGCAGCCCCCCGCAACGGGATTCACCCCTCCACTTT CASSPPQRDSPLHF
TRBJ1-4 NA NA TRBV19 TGTGCCAGTAGGCGGGGGACGGCTCCTAATGAAAAACTGTTTTTT CASRRGTAPNEKLFF
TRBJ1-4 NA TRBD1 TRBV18 TGTGCCAGCTCAATGATCCCGGACAGGGGGCAAGGAAAACTGTTTTTT CASSMIPDRGQGKLFF
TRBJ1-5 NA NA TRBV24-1 TGTGCCACCAGTGACTCCGGACAACAGCCCCAGCATTTT CATSDSGQQPQHF
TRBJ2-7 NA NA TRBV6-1 TGTGCCAGCAGTGACTACCGTCGGGAGGGACAGGGATATACTCGAGCGTACTTC CASSDYRREGQGYTRAYF
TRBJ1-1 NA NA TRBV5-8 TGTGCCAGCAGCTTTCTGGGGGGAAGCTCTTTCTTT CASSFLGGSSFF
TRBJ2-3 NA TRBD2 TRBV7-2 TGTGCCAGCGCCCGACGGGCTAGCGGGGGCGCAGATACGCAGTATTTT CASARRASGGADTQYF
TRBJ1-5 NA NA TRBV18 TGTGCCAGCTCACTGGCAGACAATCAGCCCCAGCATTTT CASSLADNQPQHF
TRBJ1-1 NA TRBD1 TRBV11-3 TGTGCCAGCAGCTTCACAGGGGGCGCGGGCACTGAAGCTTTCTTT CASSFTGGAGTEAFF